This is a list of T cell receptor beta chains from one sample in a study of response to subunit inactivated influenza vaccine. TCRdb reprocessed the RT-PCR reads with MiXCR, giving one entry per CDR3 protein. Of about 520,000 distinct CDR3 sequences listed, roughly 27% are singletons. Sequenced here: CD4+ T cells sorted from PBMCs, sampled more than 4 days after vaccination. These receptors all stem from a man aged 50-60 years who received an inactivated influenza vaccine. CDR3s include the opening cysteine and the closing phenylalanine or tryptophan. The D gene is left open where the match is weak. Some rows mark clone size as missing; the rest say once, few, many or name a class of expanded clone.

V: TRBV11-2
size: -
D: -
J: TRBJ2-1
CDR3: CASSVSSVPLYNEQFF
DNA: TGTGCCAGCAGCGTTAGTAGCGTCCCCCTCTACAATGAGCAGTTCTTC

V: TRBV18
size: -
D: TRBD1
J: TRBJ1-6
CDR3: CASSPPMGQGSSPLHF
DNA: TGTGCCAGCTCACCACCGATGGGACAGGGGTCTTCACCCCTCCACTTT

V: TRBV5-1
size: -
D: TRBD1
J: TRBJ2-7
CDR3: CASSERTGIILEQYF
DNA: TGCGCCAGCAGCGAACGGACAGGGATAATACTCGAGCAGTACTTC

V: TRBV20-1
size: -
D: TRBD1
J: TRBJ1-1
CDR3: CSARGSGGTEAFF
DNA: TGCAGTGCTAGAGGATCAGGGGGCACTGAAGCTTTCTTT

V: TRBV15
size: few
D: -
J: TRBJ2-2
CDR3: CATSRDPLLAGELFF
DNA: TGTGCCACCAGCAGAGATCCCCTGCTGGCCGGGGAGCTGTTTTTT

V: TRBV29-1
size: many
D: TRBD2
J: TRBJ2-3
CDR3: CSVVAGEADTQYF
DNA: TGCAGCGTTGTGGCGGGGGAGGCAGATACGCAGTATTTT

V: TRBV7-6
size: few
D: -
J: TRBJ2-1
CDR3: CASSDSGDEQFF
DNA: TGTGCCAGCAGCGATAGCGGTGATGAGCAGTTCTTC

V: TRBV6-1
size: -
D: -
J: TRBJ2-7
CDR3: CASRGGGATYEQYF
DNA: TGTGCCAGCAGGGGGGGAGGAGCCACCTACGAGCAGTACTTC

V: TRBV20-1
size: -
D: TRBD2
J: TRBJ2-3
CDR3: CSARDPWGLAVETQYF
DNA: TGCAGTGCTAGAGATCCGTGGGGACTAGCGGTCGAAACGCAGTATTTT

V: TRBV9
size: -
D: -
J: TRBJ2-1
CDR3: CASSAEGREYNEQFF
DNA: TGTGCCAGCAGCGCCGAGGGCCGGGAATACAATGAGCAGTTCTTC

V: TRBV3-1
size: many
D: TRBD1
J: TRBJ2-1
CDR3: CASSQEMTGASYNEQFF
DNA: TGTGCCAGCAGCCAAGAGATGACAGGGGCTTCCTACAATGAGCAGTTCTTC

V: TRBV5-1
size: -
D: -
J: TRBJ1-6
CDR3: CASSFNIDSPLHF
DNA: TGCGCCAGCAGCTTTAATATAGATTCACCCCTCCACTTT

V: TRBV20-1
size: few
D: TRBD2
J: TRBJ2-3
CDR3: CSPGTSGNTDTQYF
DNA: TGCAGTCCCGGGACTAGCGGCAACACAGATACGCAGTATTTT

V: TRBV5-6
size: -
D: -
J: TRBJ2-3
CDR3: CASSLEPGRTDTQYF
DNA: TGTGCCAGCAGCTTGGAGCCGGGACGCACAGATACGCAGTATTTT

V: TRBV11-3
size: -
D: -
J: TRBJ2-1
CDR3: CASSWLPYNEQFF
DNA: TGTGCCAGCAGCTGGCTGCCCTACAATGAGCAGTTCTTC

V: TRBV12-3/TRBV12-4
size: -
D: TRBD1
J: TRBJ2-1
CDR3: CASSLRSGGAGTGERYEQFF
DNA: TGTGCCAGCAGTTTACGATCCGGGGGCGCCGGGACAGGTGAACGATATGAGCAGTTCTTC

V: TRBV6-5
size: few
D: TRBD1
J: TRBJ2-2
CDR3: CASSSAGGGDTGELFF
DNA: TGTGCCAGCAGTTCGGCAGGGGGCGGGGACACCGGGGAGCTGTTTTTT

V: TRBV6-5
size: few
D: TRBD2
J: TRBJ2-1
CDR3: CASSYWREGYNEQFF
DNA: TGTGCCAGCAGTTACTGGCGGGAGGGCTACAATGAGCAGTTCTTC

V: TRBV7-9
size: few
D: TRBD2
J: TRBJ2-4
CDR3: CASSGGRAENIQYF
DNA: TGTGCCAGCTCCGGGGGGAGGGCCGAAAACATTCAGTACTTC

V: TRBV5-1
size: many
D: -
J: TRBJ1-1
CDR3: CASSWGRRNTEAFF
DNA: TGCGCCAGCAGCTGGGGCAGACGGAACACTGAAGCTTTCTTT

V: TRBV18
size: -
D: TRBD2
J: TRBJ2-5
CDR3: CASSPPTGGGSPETQYF
DNA: TGTGCCAGCTCACCACCGACCGGGGGGGGTTCGCCAGAGACCCAGTACTTC

V: TRBV30
size: -
D: TRBD2
J: TRBJ2-1
CDR3: CAWTVEGRDEQFF
DNA: TGTGCCTGGACCGTAGAGGGGAGGGACGAGCAGTTCTTC

V: TRBV12-3/TRBV12-4
size: medium-sized
D: -
J: TRBJ2-7
CDR3: CASSSRYEQYF
DNA: TGTGCCAGCAGTTCTAGGTACGAGCAGTACTTC

V: TRBV5-1
size: -
D: -
J: TRBJ1-1
CDR3: CASSLFPLGVNTEAFF
DNA: TGCGCCAGCAGCTTGTTTCCTCTGGGGGTGAACACTGAAGCTTTCTTT

V: TRBV29-1
size: -
D: TRBD2
J: TRBJ2-7
CDR3: CSVQAGGFSGEQYF
DNA: TGCAGCGTCCAAGCGGGAGGGTTTTCCGGCGAGCAGTACTTC

V: TRBV4-2
size: few
D: TRBD2
J: TRBJ2-7
CDR3: CASSQSGRSSYEQYF
DNA: TGTGCCAGCAGCCAAAGCGGGAGGAGCTCCTACGAGCAGTACTTC

V: TRBV19
size: -
D: -
J: TRBJ1-1
CDR3: CASRPGHRNTEAFF
DNA: TGTGCCAGTAGGCCGGGACATAGGAACACTGAAGCTTTCTTT

V: TRBV20-1
size: few
D: -
J: TRBJ1-5
CDR3: CSARRQDNQPQHF
DNA: TGCAGTGCTAGGAGACAGGACAATCAGCCCCAGCATTTT

V: TRBV25-1
size: -
D: TRBD2
J: TRBJ2-1
CDR3: CASSESGLAIYEQFF
DNA: TGTGCCAGCAGTGAATCGGGACTAGCGATCTATGAGCAGTTCTTC

V: TRBV12-3/TRBV12-4
size: few
D: -
J: TRBJ2-3
CDR3: CASSLDRPDTQYF
DNA: TGTGCCAGCAGTTTAGATAGACCAGATACGCAGTATTTT

V: TRBV5-1
size: -
D: -
J: TRBJ2-3
CDR3: CASRSSGLTDTQYF
DNA: TGCGCCAGCAGGAGTAGCGGCCTCACAGATACGCAGTATTTT

V: TRBV29-1
size: few
D: TRBD2
J: TRBJ2-7
CDR3: CSVELAGTGEQYF
DNA: TGCAGCGTTGAGCTAGCGGGAACTGGAGAGCAGTACTTC

V: TRBV14
size: -
D: TRBD1
J: TRBJ1-1
CDR3: CASSPYPGQGHTEAFF
DNA: TGTGCCAGCAGCCCATATCCAGGACAGGGTCACACTGAAGCTTTCTTT

V: TRBV6-1
size: few
D: -
J: TRBJ1-1
CDR3: CASRKVGRYTEAFF
DNA: TGTGCCAGCAGAAAGGTCGGGCGGTACACTGAAGCTTTCTTT

V: TRBV2
size: -
D: -
J: TRBJ2-5
CDR3: CANQGLGETQYF
DNA: TGTGCCAACCAGGGCCTGGGAGAGACCCAGTACTTC

V: TRBV25-1
size: -
D: -
J: TRBJ2-7
CDR3: CASSAWPRGAGEQYF
DNA: TGTGCCAGCAGTGCATGGCCCAGAGGGGCGGGAGAGCAGTACTTC

V: TRBV7-7
size: -
D: -
J: TRBJ2-2
CDR3: CASGTSAAAGELFF
DNA: TGTGCCAGCGGAACTAGTGCGGCGGCCGGGGAGCTGTTTTTT

V: TRBV6-5
size: few
D: -
J: TRBJ2-5
CDR3: CASSYWGVQETQYF
DNA: TGTGCCAGCAGTTACTGGGGGGTCCAAGAGACCCAGTACTTC

V: TRBV28
size: -
D: -
J: TRBJ2-1
CDR3: CASSLFGQGPSYNEQFF
DNA: TGTGCCAGCAGTTTGTTTGGGCAGGGCCCCTCCTACAATGAGCAGTTCTTC

V: TRBV7-2
size: -
D: -
J: TRBJ2-3
CDR3: CASSSRARDTQYF
DNA: TGTGCCAGCAGCTCCCGAGCGAGAGATACGCAGTATTTT

V: TRBV29-1
size: -
D: TRBD1
J: TRBJ2-1
CDR3: CSVVDRPNEQFF
DNA: TGCAGCGTTGTGGACAGGCCCAATGAGCAGTTCTTC

V: TRBV28
size: -
D: TRBD2
J: TRBJ2-7
CDR3: CASSLVQAGDYEQYF
DNA: TGTGCCAGCAGTTTAGTCCAAGCGGGGGACTACGAGCAGTACTTC

V: TRBV28
size: once
D: -
J: TRBJ2-2
CDR3: CASHRTANTGELFF
DNA: TGTGCCAGCCATAGGACAGCGAACACCGGGGAGCTGTTTTTT

V: TRBV28
size: few
D: TRBD1
J: TRBJ2-2
CDR3: CASSSIRDRGRLTPGELFF
DNA: TGTGCCAGCAGTTCAATCCGGGACAGGGGTCGTCTAACTCCCGGGGAGCTGTTTTTT

V: TRBV7-2
size: -
D: -
J: TRBJ1-5
CDR3: CASSLTGPSSSNQPQHF
DNA: TGTGCCAGCAGCTTAACAGGACCTAGCTCTAGCAATCAGCCCCAGCATTTT

V: TRBV10-3
size: once
D: TRBD1
J: TRBJ1-1
CDR3: CAISESTGATEAFF
DNA: TGTGCCATCAGTGAGTCGACAGGGGCGACTGAAGCTTTCTTT

V: TRBV7-2
size: -
D: TRBD2
J: TRBJ2-1
CDR3: CASSLVAGNSYNEQFF
DNA: TGTGCCAGCAGCTTGGTAGCGGGGAACTCCTACAATGAGCAGTTCTTC

V: TRBV20-1
size: -
D: TRBD2
J: TRBJ2-1
CDR3: CSARDPITGLAYNEQFF
DNA: TGCAGTGCTAGAGACCCTATCACAGGACTAGCCTACAATGAGCAGTTCTTC

V: TRBV29-1
size: -
D: -
J: TRBJ2-5
CDR3: CSVRTVRETQYF
DNA: TGCAGCGTTCGGACAGTCCGAGAGACCCAGTACTTC

V: TRBV11-2
size: few
D: TRBD2
J: TRBJ2-3
CDR3: CASSLVVLGLAGATDTQYF
DNA: TGTGCCAGCAGCTTAGTGGTCCTTGGACTAGCGGGCGCCACAGATACGCAGTATTTT

V: TRBV20-1
size: -
D: TRBD2
J: TRBJ2-3
CDR3: CSARTKPGLAFPTDTQYF
DNA: TGCAGTGCTAGAACCAAACCCGGACTAGCCTTCCCCACAGATACGCAGTATTTT

V: TRBV20-1
size: few
D: TRBD1
J: TRBJ1-2
CDR3: CSAGQGLNYGYTF
DNA: TGCAGTGCTGGACAGGGCCTTAACTATGGCTACACCTTC

V: TRBV12-3/TRBV12-4
size: many
D: TRBD1
J: TRBJ1-5
CDR3: CASRRQGVGEPQHF
DNA: TGTGCCAGCAGGCGACAGGGGGTCGGGGAGCCCCAGCATTTT

V: TRBV9
size: -
D: -
J: TRBJ2-1
CDR3: CASSVGGSDGAYNEQFF
DNA: TGTGCCAGCAGCGTAGGGGGATCGGACGGGGCTTACAATGAGCAGTTCTTC

V: TRBV7-2
size: few
D: TRBD1
J: TRBJ2-7
CDR3: CASSIQGPLIYEQYF
DNA: TGTGCCAGCAGCATACAGGGGCCCTTAATATACGAGCAGTACTTC